This TCR beta chain was captured by sequencing in a study of T cell responses to AZD1222 COVID-19 vaccine (dated by TCRdb to 2020 to 2023). About the full investigation: A total of just over 230 trial participants underwent TCR sequencing, of whom 207 received two doses of AZD1222 and some 26 received two doses of the MenACWY control vaccine. Trial participants were enrolled by age into subgroups of 18-55, 56-69 and 70-plus years, and 148, 28 and 57 TCR-sequenced participants, respectively, were included in these subgroups.

On this clone itself: No antigen is known for it. Nothing much larger sits one base from this clone, and base qualities are not available.

Here is what the overall study found, with its caveats: Participants were mostly white British and included more females than males, and it was suggested by the authors that clonal diversity may have been underestimated. CD4 TCRs associated with the vaccine covered the entire spike protein, and the dominant responses were in regions 160-218 and 743-854. Conclusions about previously exposed vaccinees are limited because only six or seven AZD1222 recipients were SARS-CoV-2 seropositive at baseline. After two AZD1222 doses, both the breadth and the depth of spike-specific TCRs were significantly higher than at day 0 and than in MenACWY recipients. Reportedly, close to half of the unique spike-specific TCRs recognized epitopes lying outside the regions that are mutated in the B.1.351 and B.1.1.7 variants. In the small 56-69-year group, the increase in depth fell short of significance, most likely because of low power. Because no day 14 peak-response samples were available, repertoires were characterized only after the peak T cell response.

The CDR3 regions of human TCRbeta chains were subjected to immunosequencing. Regarding the original processing steps: TCRs in the repertoires were matched against a reference library of SARS-CoV-2-specific TCRs that had been generated with the MIRA antigen-specificity platform. Breadth meant the fraction of unique TCRs that were SARS-CoV-2-associated, whereas depth meant the fraction of total T cells that were SARS-CoV-2-associated. Using the MIRA data, each spike-specific TCR was mapped to the spike region that the TCR reacts to and placed in a CD4 or CD8 class. Log10-transformed breadth and depth values were compared by one-way ANOVA with Sidak's multiple comparisons tests. TCRdb holds this immuneACCESS table with in-frame rearrangements only. Some clones are missing; in checked studies, unresolved V genes explain under half, and the rest has no known cause. The V and J calls and the clone size are those of that table, but D and trimming were determined from the DNA. The sample records about 86,000 clones, more than 70% of which are singletons. About 7% of the sample goes to the ten largest clones.

The time point label for this specimen denotes: about 28 days (+/-7) after the second vaccine dose. Because spike-specific TCR depth and breadth did not differ between the two schedules, AZD1222 recipients who got a second dose at roughly 4 weeks were pooled with those who got a second dose at roughly 12 weeks. Vaccinee samples came from UK trials COV001 and COV002, including a single-blind randomized controlled phase 2/3 trial of AZD1222 (ChAdOx1 nCoV-19) in healthy adults. For TCRbeta chain sequencing, PBMC samples from trial participants were taken at day 0 and at day 28 after the second dose. The sample in question was peripheral blood, obtained 28 days after the second AZD1222 dose. The TCR originated in an adult who received the AZD1222 COVID-19 vaccine.

CDR3 protein: CASSHTREGQYF. The DNA is as follows: TGTGCCAGCAGCCACACTAGAGAGGGGCAGTATTTT. The chain is assembled from TRBV3-1 (or the pseudogene TRBV3-2) and TRBJ2-3; TRBD2 is possibly the D segment (5 matching bases). The cysteine opens and the phenylalanine closes a CDR3 of 12 amino acids. Just CDR3 DNA is preserved here, 36 bases in frame from base 1. Trimming takes 3 bases from V and 11 bases from J, and the germline ends sit 12 bases apart. CDR1 and CDR2 were assigned from the germline V gene (reference sequence) as LGHDT and YNNKEL.